This is a list of T cell receptor beta chains from one sample in a study of shared clonotypes between healthy human individuals. Assay used: immunoSEQ multiplex PCR; TCRdb lists only in-frame clones, some missing. The table records under 350,000 clones, around 86% of them present only once. Material: memory CD8+ T cells sorted from blood. The receptors originated from a man aged 18 to 30 in good health. Both conserved end residues are trimmed from each CDR3.

j_gene	v_gene	CDR3aa
TRBJ2-7	TRBV7-6	ASSLAAPSYEQY
TRBJ1-4	TRBV6-5	ASSYSIREKLF
TRBJ2-7	TRBV5-4	ASSLMGFYEQY
TRBJ2-3	TRBV13	ASSLGLALTDTQY
TRBJ2-3	TRBV10-1	ASSRDFVLDTQY
TRBJ2-1	TRBV28	ATMGVSSYNEQF
TRBJ1-4	TRBV7-9	ASIKEGGNEKLF
TRBJ2-1	TRBV11-3	ASSLASGGIYNEQF
TRBJ1-6	TRBV13	ASSFGQSNSPLH
TRBJ2-3	TRBV7-8	ASSLGDRGPSTDTQY
TRBJ2-7	TRBV6-1	ASTRGAGTYEQY
TRBJ2-7	TRBV5-5	ASSLDWIYEQY
TRBJ2-7	TRBV7-9	ASSVLETGSYEQY
TRBJ1-1	TRBV4-3	ASSRGLFRGTEAF
TRBJ2-7	TRBV5-4	ASTGTTYEQY
TRBJ2-1	TRBV27	ASSSLGEYNEQF
TRBJ2-7	TRBV5-6	ASSLGRGPYSYEQY
TRBJ2-7	TRBV7-2	ASSLGLGSYEQY